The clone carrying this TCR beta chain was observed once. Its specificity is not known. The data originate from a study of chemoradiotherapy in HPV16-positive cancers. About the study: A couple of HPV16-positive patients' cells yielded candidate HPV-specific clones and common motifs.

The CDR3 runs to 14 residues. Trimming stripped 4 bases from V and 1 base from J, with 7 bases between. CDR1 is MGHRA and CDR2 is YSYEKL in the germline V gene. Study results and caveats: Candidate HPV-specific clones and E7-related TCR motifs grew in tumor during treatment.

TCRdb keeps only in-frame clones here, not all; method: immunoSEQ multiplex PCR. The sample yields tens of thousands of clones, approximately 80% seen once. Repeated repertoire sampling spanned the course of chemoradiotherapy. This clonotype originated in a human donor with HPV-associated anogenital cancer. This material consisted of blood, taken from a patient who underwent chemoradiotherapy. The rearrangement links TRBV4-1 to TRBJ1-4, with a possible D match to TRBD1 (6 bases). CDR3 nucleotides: TGCGCCAGCAGCCTGACAGGAACTAATGAAAAACTGTTTTTT. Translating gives CASSLTGTNEKLFF.